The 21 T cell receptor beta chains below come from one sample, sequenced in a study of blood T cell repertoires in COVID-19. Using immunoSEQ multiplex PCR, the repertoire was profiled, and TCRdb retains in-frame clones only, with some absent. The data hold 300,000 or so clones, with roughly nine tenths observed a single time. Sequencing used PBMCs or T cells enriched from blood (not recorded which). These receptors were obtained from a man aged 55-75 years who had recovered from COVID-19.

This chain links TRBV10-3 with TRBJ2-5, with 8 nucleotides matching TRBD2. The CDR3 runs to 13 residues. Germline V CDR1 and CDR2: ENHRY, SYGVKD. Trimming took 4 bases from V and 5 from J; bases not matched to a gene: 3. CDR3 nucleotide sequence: TGTGCCATCAGTGTGGGACTAGAGGAGACCCAGTACTTC. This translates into CAISVGLEETQYF.

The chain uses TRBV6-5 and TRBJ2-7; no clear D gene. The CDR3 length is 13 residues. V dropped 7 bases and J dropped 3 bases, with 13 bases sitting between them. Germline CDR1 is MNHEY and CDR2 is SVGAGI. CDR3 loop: CASTIDMNYEQYF. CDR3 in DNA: TGTGCCAGCACCATAGACATGAACTACGAGCAGTACTTC.

Here the CDR3 reads CASSVSGQGHTEAFF. In DNA form, the CDR3 reads TGTGCCAGCAGCGTATCTGGGCAGGGCCACACTGAAGCTTTCTTT. The V gene is TRBV9, the J gene TRBJ1-1; D might be TRBD1 (5 bases). Germline values: CDR1 SGDLS, CDR2 YYNGEE. The ends were cut back, 1 base at V and 3 bases at J, with 13 bases in the middle. This CDR3 contains 15 residues.

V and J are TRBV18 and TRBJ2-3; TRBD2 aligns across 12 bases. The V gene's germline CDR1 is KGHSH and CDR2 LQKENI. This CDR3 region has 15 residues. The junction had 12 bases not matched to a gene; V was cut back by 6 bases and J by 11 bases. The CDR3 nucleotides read TGTGCCAGCTCCCTAGAACTAGCGGGAGGCCCGGGGCAGTATTTT. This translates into CASSLELAGGPGQYF.

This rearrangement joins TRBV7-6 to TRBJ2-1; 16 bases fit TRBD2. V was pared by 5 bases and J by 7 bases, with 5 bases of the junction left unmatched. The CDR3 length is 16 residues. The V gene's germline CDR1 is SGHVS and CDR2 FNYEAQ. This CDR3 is CASSLGLAGGSNEQFF. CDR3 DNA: TGTGCCAGCAGCCTGGGACTAGCGGGGGGGAGTAATGAGCAGTTCTTC. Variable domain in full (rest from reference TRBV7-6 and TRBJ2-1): GAGVSQSPRYKVTKRGQDVALRCDPISGHVSLYWYRQALGQGPEFLTYFNYEAQQDKSGLPNDRFSAERPEGSISTLTIQRTEQRDSAMYRCASSLGLAGGSNEQFFGPGTRLTVL.

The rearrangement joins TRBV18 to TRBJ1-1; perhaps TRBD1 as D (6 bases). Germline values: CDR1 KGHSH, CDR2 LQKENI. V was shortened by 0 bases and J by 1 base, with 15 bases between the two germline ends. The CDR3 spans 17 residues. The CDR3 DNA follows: TGTGCCAGCTCACCACCAAACCCACAGGGCGCGAACACTGAAGCTTTCTTT. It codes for CASSPPNPQGANTEAFF.

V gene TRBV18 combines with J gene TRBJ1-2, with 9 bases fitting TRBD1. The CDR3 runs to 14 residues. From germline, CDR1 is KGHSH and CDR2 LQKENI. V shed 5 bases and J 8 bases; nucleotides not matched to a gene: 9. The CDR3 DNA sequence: TGTGCCAGCTCAGTAGCCGGGACAGGGTACGGCTACACCTTC. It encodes CASSVAGTGYGYTF.

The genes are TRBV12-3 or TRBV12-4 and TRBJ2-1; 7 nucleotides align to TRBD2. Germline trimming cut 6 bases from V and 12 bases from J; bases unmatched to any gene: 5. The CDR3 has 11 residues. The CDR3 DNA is TGTGCCAGCAGACCTCGGGAGGTGCAGTTCTTC. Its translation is CASRPREVQFF.

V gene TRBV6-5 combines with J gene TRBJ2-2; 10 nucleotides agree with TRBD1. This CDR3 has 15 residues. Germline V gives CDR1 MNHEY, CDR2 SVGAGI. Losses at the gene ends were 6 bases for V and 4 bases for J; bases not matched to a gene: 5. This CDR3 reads CASRTGTGATGELFF. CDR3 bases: TGTGCCAGCAGGACAGGGACAGGGGCCACCGGGGAGCTGTTTTTT.

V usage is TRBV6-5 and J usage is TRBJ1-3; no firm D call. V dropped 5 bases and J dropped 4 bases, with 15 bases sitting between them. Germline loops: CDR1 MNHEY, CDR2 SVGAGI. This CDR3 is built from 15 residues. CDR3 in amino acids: CASSHNIAGGNTIYF. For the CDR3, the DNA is TGTGCCAGCAGTCATAACATAGCCGGGGGAAACACCATATATTTT.

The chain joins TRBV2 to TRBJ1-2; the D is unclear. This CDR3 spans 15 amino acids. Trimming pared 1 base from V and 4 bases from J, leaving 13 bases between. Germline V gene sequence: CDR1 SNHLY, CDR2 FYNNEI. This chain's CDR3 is CASSEGLATVYGYTF. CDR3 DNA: TGTGCCAGCAGTGAAGGATTGGCAACAGTCTATGGCTACACCTTC. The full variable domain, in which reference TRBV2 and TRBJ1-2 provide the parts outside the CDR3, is EPEVTQTPSHQVTQMGQEVILRCVPISNHLYFYWYRQILGQKVEFLVSFYNNEISEKSEIFDDQFSVERPDGSNFTLKIRSTKLEDSAMYFCASSEGLATVYGYTFGSGTRLTVV.

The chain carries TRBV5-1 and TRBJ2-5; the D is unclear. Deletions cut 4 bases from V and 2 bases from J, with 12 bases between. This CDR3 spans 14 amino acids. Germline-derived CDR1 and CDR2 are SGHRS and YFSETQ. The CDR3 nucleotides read TGCGCCAGCAGCCTCAGGAAGCAACAAGAGACCCAGTACTTC. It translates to CASSLRKQQETQYF.

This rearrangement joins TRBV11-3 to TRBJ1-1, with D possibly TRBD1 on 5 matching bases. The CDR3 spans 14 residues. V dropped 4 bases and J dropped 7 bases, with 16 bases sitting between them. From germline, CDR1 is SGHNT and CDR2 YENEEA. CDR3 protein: CASSSVDGAYEAFF. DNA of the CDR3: TGTGCCAGCAGCTCGGTCGATGGGGCCTATGAAGCTTTCTTT.

Here the CDR3 DNA reads TGTGCCTGGACAGGATCTGGAAACACCATATATTTT. This sequence encodes CAWTGSGNTIYF. This chain links TRBV30 with TRBJ1-3; D not certain. The CDR3 is made up of 12 amino acids. Germline assignment: CDR1 GTSNPN and CDR2 SVGIG (reference sequence). V was pared by 4 bases and J by 1 base, with 5 bases between.

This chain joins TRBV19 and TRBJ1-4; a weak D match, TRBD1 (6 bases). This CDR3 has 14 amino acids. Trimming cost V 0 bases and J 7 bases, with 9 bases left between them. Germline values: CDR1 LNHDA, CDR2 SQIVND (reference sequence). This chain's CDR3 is CASSIEAGVEKLFF. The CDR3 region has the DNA TGTGCCAGTAGTATAGAGGCAGGGGTTGAAAAACTGTTTTTT.

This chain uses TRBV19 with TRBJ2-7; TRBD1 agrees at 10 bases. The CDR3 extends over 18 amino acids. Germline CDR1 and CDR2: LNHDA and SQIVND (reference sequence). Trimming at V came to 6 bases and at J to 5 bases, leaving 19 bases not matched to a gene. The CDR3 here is CASRKTGTGVFIKDEQYF. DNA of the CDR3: TGTGCCAGTAGAAAGACCGGGACAGGGGTATTTATTAAAGACGAGCAGTACTTC.

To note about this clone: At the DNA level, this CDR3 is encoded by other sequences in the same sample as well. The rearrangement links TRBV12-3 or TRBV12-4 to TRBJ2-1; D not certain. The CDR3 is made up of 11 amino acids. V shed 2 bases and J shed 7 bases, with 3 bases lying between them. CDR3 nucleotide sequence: TGTGCCAGCAGTTTACGGAATGAGCAGTTCTTC. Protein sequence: CASSLRNEQFF.

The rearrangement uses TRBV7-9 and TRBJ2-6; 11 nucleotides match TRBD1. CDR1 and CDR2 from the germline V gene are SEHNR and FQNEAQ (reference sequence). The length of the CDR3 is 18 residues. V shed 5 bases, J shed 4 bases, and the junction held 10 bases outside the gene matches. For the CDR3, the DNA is TGTGCCAGCAGCACTGGGGGACAGGGGGTCCCCGGGGCCAACGTCCTGACTTTC. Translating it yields CASSTGGQGVPGANVLTF.

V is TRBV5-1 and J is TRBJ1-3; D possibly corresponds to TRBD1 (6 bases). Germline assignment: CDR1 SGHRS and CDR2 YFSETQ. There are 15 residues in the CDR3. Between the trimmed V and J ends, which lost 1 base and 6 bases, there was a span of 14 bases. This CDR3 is CASSLQHRAENTIYF. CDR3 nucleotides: TGCGCCAGCAGCTTGCAACACAGGGCAGAAAACACCATATATTTT.

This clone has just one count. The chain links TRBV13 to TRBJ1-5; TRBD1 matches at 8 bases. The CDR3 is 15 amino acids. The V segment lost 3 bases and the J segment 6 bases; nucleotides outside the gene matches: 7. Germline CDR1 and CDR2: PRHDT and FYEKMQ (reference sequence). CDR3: CASSFAGQGGQPQHF. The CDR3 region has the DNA TGTGCCAGCAGCTTCGCCGGACAGGGAGGTCAGCCCCAGCATTTT.

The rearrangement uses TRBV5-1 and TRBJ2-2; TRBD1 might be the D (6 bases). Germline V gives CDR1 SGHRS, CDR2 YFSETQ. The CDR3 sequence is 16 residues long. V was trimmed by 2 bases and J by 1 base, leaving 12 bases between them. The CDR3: CASSLQGAMNTGELFF. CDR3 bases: TGCGCCAGCAGCTTACAGGGTGCAATGAACACCGGGGAGCTGTTTTTT. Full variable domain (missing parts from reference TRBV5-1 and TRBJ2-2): KAGVTQTPRYLIKTRGQQVTLSCSPISGHRSVSWYQQTPGQGLQFLFEYFSETQRNKGNFPGRFSGRQFSNSRSEMNVSTLELGDSALYLCASSLQGAMNTGELFFGEGSRLTVL.